The rows below give T cell receptor beta chains drawn from one sample of a study of cytomegalovirus exposure and HLA in healthy donors. The data were produced by immunoSEQ multiplex PCR, yet TCRdb's version contains in-frame clones alone and is incomplete. Of about 150,000 clones in the sample, over 60% are singletons; the top ten hold roughly 0.7%. Sequenced sample: PBMCs. These receptors came from a male donor in good health and CMV-seronegative. The CDR3 runs from the conserved cysteine through the conserved F or W. The D gene is left open where the match is weak. The size field is filled for only some rows; it gives once, few, many or a size class.

size: .; D: .; J: TRBJ1-5; V: TRBV7-2; CDR3: CASSLEYSQPQHF; DNA: TGTGCCAGCAGCTTAGAGTATAGTCAGCCCCAGCATTTT
size: .; D: TRBD1; J: TRBJ2-2; V: TRBV7-3; CDR3: CASIHAGQEVNSNTGELFF; DNA: TGTGCCAGCATCCATGCAGGACAGGAGGTAAACTCGAACACCGGGGAGCTGTTTTTT
size: .; D: TRBD2; J: TRBJ2-7; V: TRBV25-1; CDR3: CASSPLAGPSYEQYF; DNA: TGTGCCAGCAGCCCCCTAGCGGGACCCTCCTACGAGCAGTACTTC
size: .; D: .; J: TRBJ2-1; V: TRBV7-3; CDR3: CASSAGLYNEQFF; DNA: TGTGCCAGCAGCGCGGGACTTTACAATGAGCAGTTCTTC
size: .; D: TRBD2; J: TRBJ2-1; V: TRBV29-1; CDR3: CSAADGLAYEQFF; DNA: TGCAGCGCTGCCGACGGACTAGCGTATGAGCAGTTCTTC
size: .; D: TRBD1; J: TRBJ1-2; V: TRBV29-1; CDR3: CSVVLGGIGYTF; DNA: TGCAGCGTTGTATTAGGGGGCATTGGCTACACCTTC
size: .; D: TRBD2; J: TRBJ2-6; V: TRBV10-3; CDR3: CAISSSGTSGPSGANVLTF; DNA: TGTGCCATCAGTTCCTCCGGGACTAGCGGCCCCTCTGGGGCCAACGTCCTGACTTTC
size: few; D: .; J: TRBJ2-4; V: TRBV18; CDR3: CASSPQWQVHELAKNIQYF; DNA: TGTGCCAGCTCACCACAATGGCAGGTCCACGAGCTAGCCAAAAACATTCAGTACTTC
size: .; D: .; J: TRBJ2-1; V: TRBV5-1; CDR3: CASSLRQGSYNEQFF; DNA: TGCGCCAGCAGCTTGCGGCAGGGATCCTACAATGAGCAGTTCTTC
size: .; D: TRBD1; J: TRBJ2-7; V: TRBV11-2; CDR3: CASSLDSGTGVYYEQYF; DNA: TGTGCCAGCAGCTTAGACTCCGGGACAGGGGTCTACTACGAGCAGTACTTC
size: few; D: .; J: TRBJ1-1; V: TRBV19; CDR3: CASTPRGKGNTEAFF; DNA: TGTGCCAGTACCCCTAGAGGGAAGGGGAACACTGAAGCTTTCTTT
size: .; D: .; J: TRBJ2-5; V: TRBV5-1; CDR3: CASSLEGAGGETQYF; DNA: TGCGCCAGCAGCTTGGAGGGGGCGGGAGGAGAGACCCAGTACTTC
size: .; D: .; J: TRBJ2-7; V: TRBV6-6; CDR3: CASRTRYEQYF; DNA: TGTGCCAGCAGAACCCGGTACGAGCAGTACTTC
size: once; D: .; J: TRBJ2-5; V: TRBV5-6; CDR3: CASSLRVAVQETQYF; DNA: TGTGCCAGCAGCCTACGGGTGGCAGTTCAAGAGACCCAGTACTTC
size: .; D: .; J: TRBJ1-4; V: TRBV9; CDR3: CASHRDPNEKLFF; DNA: TGTGCCAGCCACAGGGATCCTAATGAAAAACTGTTTTTT
size: .; D: .; J: TRBJ2-7; V: TRBV19; CDR3: CASSINSLNEQYF; DNA: TGTGCCAGTAGTATAAACAGTTTAAACGAGCAGTACTTC
size: .; D: TRBD2; J: TRBJ2-7; V: TRBV7-2; CDR3: CASRPGTSGSYGQYF; DNA: TGTGCCAGCAGACCCGGGACTAGCGGATCCTACGGGCAGTACTTC
size: .; D: TRBD2; J: TRBJ2-5; V: TRBV7-3; CDR3: CASRLLPGGRGETQYF; DNA: TGTGCCAGCAGACTCCTCCCGGGGGGTCGAGGAGAGACCCAGTACTTC
size: few; D: .; J: TRBJ2-1; V: TRBV7-3; CDR3: CASSLGLGRHNEQFF; DNA: TGTGCCAGCAGCTTAGGTCTAGGGAGGCACAATGAGCAGTTCTTC
size: .; D: TRBD2; J: TRBJ2-1; V: TRBV14; CDR3: CASSQGTTLAGGRNEQFF; DNA: TGTGCCAGCAGCCAAGGCACTACTCTAGCGGGGGGGCGGAATGAGCAGTTCTTC
size: .; D: TRBD1; J: TRBJ2-4; V: TRBV7-6; CDR3: CASSPGQGAAKNIQYF; DNA: TGTGCCAGCAGCCCTGGTCAGGGGGCGGCCAAAAACATTCAGTACTTC
size: .; D: TRBD2; J: TRBJ2-7; V: TRBV30; CDR3: CAWSRGTSGRYEQYF; DNA: TGTGCCTGGAGCCGAGGGACTAGCGGGAGGTACGAGCAGTACTTC
size: .; D: .; J: TRBJ1-3; V: TRBV7-3; CDR3: CASSPSRGNTIYF; DNA: TGTGCCAGCAGCCCCAGCAGGGGAAACACCATATATTTT
size: .; D: TRBD1; J: TRBJ1-2; V: TRBV6-1; CDR3: CASSGQGVVWDGYTF; DNA: TGTGCCAGCAGTGGGCAGGGGGTAGTATGGGATGGCTACACCTTC
size: .; D: TRBD2; J: TRBJ2-1; V: TRBV30; CDR3: CAWSGLLAGGRNEQFF; DNA: TGTGCCTGGAGTGGGTTACTAGCGGGGGGACGAAATGAGCAGTTCTTC
size: .; D: TRBD1; J: TRBJ2-3; V: TRBV4-1; CDR3: CASRQGVTDTQYF; DNA: TGCGCCAGCAGACAGGGGGTCACAGATACGCAGTATTTT
size: .; D: TRBD2; J: TRBJ2-5; V: TRBV7-8; CDR3: CASSLGLAGGYF; DNA: TGTGCCAGCAGCTTAGGGCTAGCGGGGGGGTACTTC
size: once; D: .; J: TRBJ1-5; V: TRBV10-3; CDR3: CAISELGPLRSNQPQHF; DNA: TGTGCCATCAGTGAATTGGGGCCCTTACGTAGCAATCAGCCCCAGCATTTT
size: .; D: .; J: TRBJ1-4; V: TRBV20-1; CDR3: CSASREKLFF; DNA: TGCAGTGCTAGCCGGGAAAAACTGTTTTTT
size: few; D: .; J: TRBJ1-1; V: TRBV7-6; CDR3: CASSPRPYMNTEAFF; DNA: TGTGCCAGCAGCCCTAGGCCCTACATGAACACTGAAGCTTTCTTT
size: .; D: TRBD2; J: TRBJ2-6; V: TRBV5-1; CDR3: CASSLALGGASGANVLTF; DNA: TGCGCCAGCAGCTTGGCCTTGGGAGGGGCCTCTGGGGCCAACGTCCTGACTTTC
size: .; D: .; J: TRBJ1-1; V: TRBV21-1; CDR3: CASSKPRDMRNTEAFF; DNA: TGTGCCAGCAGCAAACCCCGGGACATGAGGAACACTGAAGCTTTCTTT
size: .; D: TRBD2; J: TRBJ2-7; V: TRBV6-6; CDR3: CASSYPRGGSSYEQYF; DNA: TGTGCCAGCAGTTACCCCCGGGGCGGGAGCTCCTACGAGCAGTACTTC
size: .; D: TRBD1; J: TRBJ1-6; V: TRBV13; CDR3: CASSPRGRDSPLHF; DNA: TGTGCCAGCAGCCCCAGGGGGCGAGATTCACCCCTCCACTTT
size: .; D: .; J: TRBJ1-4; V: TRBV13; CDR3: CASSLALAPLGNEKLFF; DNA: TGTGCCAGCAGCTTAGCACTCGCCCCCCTAGGCAATGAAAAACTGTTTTTT
size: .; D: .; J: TRBJ1-1; V: TRBV21-1; CDR3: CASSTTGAGNTEAFF; DNA: TGTGCCAGCAGCACAACAGGGGCGGGGAACACTGAAGCTTTCTTT